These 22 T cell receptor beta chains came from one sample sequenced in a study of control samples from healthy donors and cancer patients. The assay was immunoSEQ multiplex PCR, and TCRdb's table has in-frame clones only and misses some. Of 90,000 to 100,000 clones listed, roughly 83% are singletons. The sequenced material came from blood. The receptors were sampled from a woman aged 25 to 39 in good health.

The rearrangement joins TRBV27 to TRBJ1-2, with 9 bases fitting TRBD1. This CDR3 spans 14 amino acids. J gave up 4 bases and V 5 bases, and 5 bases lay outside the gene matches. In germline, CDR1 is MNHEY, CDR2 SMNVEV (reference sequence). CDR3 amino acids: CASSPGTGSYGYTF. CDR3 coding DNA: TGTGCCAGCAGTCCCGGGACAGGGAGCTATGGCTACACCTTC.

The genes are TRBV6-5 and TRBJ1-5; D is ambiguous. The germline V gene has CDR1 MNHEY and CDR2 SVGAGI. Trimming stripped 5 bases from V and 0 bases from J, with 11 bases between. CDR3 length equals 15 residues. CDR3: CASSPLGNSNQPQHF. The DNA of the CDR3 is TGTGCCAGCAGTCCCCTGGGGAATAGCAATCAGCCCCAGCATTTT.

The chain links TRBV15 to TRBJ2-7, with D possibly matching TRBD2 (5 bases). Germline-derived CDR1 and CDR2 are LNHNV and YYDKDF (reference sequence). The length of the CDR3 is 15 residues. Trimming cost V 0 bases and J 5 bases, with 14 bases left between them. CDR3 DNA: TGTGCCACCAGCAGAGATGGCCGGGGAAGGAACGAGCAGTACTTC. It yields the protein CATSRDGRGRNEQYF.

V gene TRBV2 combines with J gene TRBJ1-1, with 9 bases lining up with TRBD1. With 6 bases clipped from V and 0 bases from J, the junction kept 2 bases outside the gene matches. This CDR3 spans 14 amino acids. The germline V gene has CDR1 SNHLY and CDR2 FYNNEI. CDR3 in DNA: TGTGCCAGCAGGGGGGACAGGGTGAACACTGAAGCTTTCTTT. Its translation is CASRGDRVNTEAFF.

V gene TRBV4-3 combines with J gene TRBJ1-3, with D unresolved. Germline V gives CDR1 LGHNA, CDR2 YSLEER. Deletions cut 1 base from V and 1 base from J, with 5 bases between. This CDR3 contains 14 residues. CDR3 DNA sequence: TGCGCCAGCAGCCAAGCAGATTCTGGAAACACCATATATTTT. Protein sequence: CASSQADSGNTIYF.

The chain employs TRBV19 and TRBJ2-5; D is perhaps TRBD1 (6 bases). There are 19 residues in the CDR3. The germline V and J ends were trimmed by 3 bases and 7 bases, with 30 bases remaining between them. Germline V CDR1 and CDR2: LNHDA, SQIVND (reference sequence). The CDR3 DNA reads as TGTGCCAGTAGTATCAGGGGACCCCTACAGAAGGGCAGGTTGGGGACCCAGTACTTC. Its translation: CASSIRGPLQKGRLGTQYF.

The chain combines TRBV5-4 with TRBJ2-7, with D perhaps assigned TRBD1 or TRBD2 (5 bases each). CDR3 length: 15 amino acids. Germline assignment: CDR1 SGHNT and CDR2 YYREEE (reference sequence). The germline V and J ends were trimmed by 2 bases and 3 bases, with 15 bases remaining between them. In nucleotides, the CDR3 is TGTGCCAGCAGCTTTCCAGGGCGGGCGGACTACGAGCAGTACTTC. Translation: CASSFPGRADYEQYF.

CDR3 region: CASSPNTQGAGGYTF. CDR3 in DNA: TGCGCCAGCAGCCCGAATACACAGGGGGCAGGTGGCTACACCTTC. J is TRBJ1-2 and V is TRBV5-1; 9 bases fit TRBD1. The trim removed 4 bases at V and 7 bases at J, leaving 11 bases unmatched. From germline, CDR1 is SGHRS and CDR2 YFSETQ. CDR3 size: 15 residues.

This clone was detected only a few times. CDR3: CAISGTGNTQYF. The CDR3 region has the DNA TGTGCCATCAGTGGAACGGGAAATACGCAGTATTTT. V and J are TRBV10-3 and TRBJ2-3; D may be TRBD2 (5 bases). The CDR3 is 12 residues long. Between the trimmed V and J ends, which lost 4 bases and 7 bases, there was a span of 9 bases. Germline CDR1 reads ENHRY; CDR2 reads SYGVKD.

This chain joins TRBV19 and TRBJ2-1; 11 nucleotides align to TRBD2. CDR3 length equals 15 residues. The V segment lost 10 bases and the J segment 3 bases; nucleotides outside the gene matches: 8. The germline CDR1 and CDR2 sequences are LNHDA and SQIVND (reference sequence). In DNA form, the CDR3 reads TGTGCCACTGCACCGGGACTAGCGGACTACAATGAGCAGTTCTTC. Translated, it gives CATAPGLADYNEQFF.

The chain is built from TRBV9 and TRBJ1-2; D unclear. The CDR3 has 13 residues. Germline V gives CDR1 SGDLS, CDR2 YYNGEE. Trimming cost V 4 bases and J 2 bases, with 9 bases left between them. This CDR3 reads CASSTYPNYGYTF. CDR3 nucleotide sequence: TGTGCCAGCAGCACCTATCCCAACTATGGCTACACCTTC.

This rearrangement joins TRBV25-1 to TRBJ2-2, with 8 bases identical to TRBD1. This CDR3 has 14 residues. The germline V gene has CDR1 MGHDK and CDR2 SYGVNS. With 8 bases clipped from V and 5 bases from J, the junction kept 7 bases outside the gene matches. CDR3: CASRRTGRTGELFF. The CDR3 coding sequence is TGTGCCAGCCGAAGGACAGGGCGGACCGGGGAGCTGTTTTTT. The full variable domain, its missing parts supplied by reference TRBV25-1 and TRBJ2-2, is EADIYQTPRYLVIGTGKKITLECSQTMGHDKMYWYQQDPGMELHLIHYSYGVNSTEKGDLSSESTVSRIRTEHFPLTLESARPSHTSQYLCASRRTGRTGELFFGEGSRLTVL.

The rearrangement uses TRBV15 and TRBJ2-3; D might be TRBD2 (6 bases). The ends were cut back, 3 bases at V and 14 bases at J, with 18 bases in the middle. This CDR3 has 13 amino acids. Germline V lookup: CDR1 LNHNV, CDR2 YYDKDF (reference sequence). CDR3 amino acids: CATSRGFVEGRYF. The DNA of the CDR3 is TGTGCCACCAGCAGGGGCTTCGTGGAGGGGAGGTATTTT. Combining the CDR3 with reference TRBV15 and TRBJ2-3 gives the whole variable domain DAMVIQNPRYQVTQFGKPVTLSCSQTLNHNVMYWYQQKSSQAPKLLFHYYDKDFNNEADTPDNFQSRRPNTSFCFLDIRSPGLGDTAMYLCATSRGFVEGRYFGPGTRLTVL.

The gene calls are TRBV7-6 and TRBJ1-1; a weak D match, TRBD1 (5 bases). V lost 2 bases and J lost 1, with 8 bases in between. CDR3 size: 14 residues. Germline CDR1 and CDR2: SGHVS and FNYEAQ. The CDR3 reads CASSLQGGNTEAFF. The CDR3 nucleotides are TGTGCCAGCAGCTTACAGGGCGGGAACACTGAAGCTTTCTTT.

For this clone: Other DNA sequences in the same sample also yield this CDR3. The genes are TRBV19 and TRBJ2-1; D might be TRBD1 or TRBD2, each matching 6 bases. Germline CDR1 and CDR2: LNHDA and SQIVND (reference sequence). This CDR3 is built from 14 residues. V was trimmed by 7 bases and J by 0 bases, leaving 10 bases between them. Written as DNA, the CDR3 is TGTGCCAGTAAAGGGGGGATCTCCTACAATGAGCAGTTCTTC. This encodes CASKGGISYNEQFF. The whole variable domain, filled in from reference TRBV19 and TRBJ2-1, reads DGGITQSPKYLFRKEGQNVTLSCEQNLNHDAMYWYRQDPGQGLRLIYYSQIVNDFQKGDIAEGYSVSREKKESFPLTVTSAQKNPTAFYLCASKGGISYNEQFFGPGTRLTVL.

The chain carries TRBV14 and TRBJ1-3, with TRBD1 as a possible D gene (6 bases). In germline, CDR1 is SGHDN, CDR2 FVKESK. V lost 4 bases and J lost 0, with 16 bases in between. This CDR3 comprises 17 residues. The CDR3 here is CASSPRRGILSGNTIYF. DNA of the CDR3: TGTGCCAGCAGCCCAAGAAGGGGGATCCTCTCTGGAAACACCATATATTTT.

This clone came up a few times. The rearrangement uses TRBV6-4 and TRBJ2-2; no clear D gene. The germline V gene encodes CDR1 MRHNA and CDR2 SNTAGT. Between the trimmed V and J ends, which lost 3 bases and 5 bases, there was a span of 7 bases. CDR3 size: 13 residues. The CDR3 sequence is CASSEKGTGELFF. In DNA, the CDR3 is TGTGCCAGCAGTGAAAAAGGGACCGGGGAGCTGTTTTTT.

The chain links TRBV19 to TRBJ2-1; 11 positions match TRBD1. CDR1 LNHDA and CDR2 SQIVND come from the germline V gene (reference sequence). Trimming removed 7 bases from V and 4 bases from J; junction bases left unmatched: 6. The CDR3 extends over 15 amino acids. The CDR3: CASTMDRGRYNEQFF. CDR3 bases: TGTGCCAGTACCATGGACAGGGGGCGATACAATGAGCAGTTCTTC. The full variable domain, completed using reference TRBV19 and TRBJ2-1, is DGGITQSPKYLFRKEGQNVTLSCEQNLNHDAMYWYRQDPGQGLRLIYYSQIVNDFQKGDIAEGYSVSREKKESFPLTVTSAQKNPTAFYLCASTMDRGRYNEQFFGPGTRLTVL.

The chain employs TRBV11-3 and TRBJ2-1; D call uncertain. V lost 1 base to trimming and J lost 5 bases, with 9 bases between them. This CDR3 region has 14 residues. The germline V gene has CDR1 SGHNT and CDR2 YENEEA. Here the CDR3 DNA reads TGTGCCAGCAGCTTAGGGCACGCAGACAATGAGCAGTTCTTC. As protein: CASSLGHADNEQFF.

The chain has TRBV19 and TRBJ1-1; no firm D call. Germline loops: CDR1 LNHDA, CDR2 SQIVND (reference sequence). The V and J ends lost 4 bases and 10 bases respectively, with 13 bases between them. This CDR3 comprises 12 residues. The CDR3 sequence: CASSTGPWGAFF. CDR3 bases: TGTGCCAGTAGTACCGGACCCTGGGGAGCTTTCTTT.

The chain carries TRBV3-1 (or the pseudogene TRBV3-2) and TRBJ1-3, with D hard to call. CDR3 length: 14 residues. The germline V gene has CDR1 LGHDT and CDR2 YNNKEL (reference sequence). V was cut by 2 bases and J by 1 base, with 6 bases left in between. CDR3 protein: CASSQSGSGNTIYF. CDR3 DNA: TGTGCCAGCAGCCAAAGCGGTTCTGGAAACACCATATATTTT.

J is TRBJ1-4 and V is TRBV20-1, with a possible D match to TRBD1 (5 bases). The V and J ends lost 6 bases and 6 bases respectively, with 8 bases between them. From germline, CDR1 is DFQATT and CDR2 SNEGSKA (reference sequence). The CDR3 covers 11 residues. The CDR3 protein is CSAMGHEKLFF. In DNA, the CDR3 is TGCAGTGCCATGGGGCATGAAAAACTGTTTTTT.